The clone carrying this TCR beta chain was observed at least ten times. The antigen is unknown. Amplification from RNA transcripts yielded the TCR beta CDR3 regions. After a first-round RT-PCR with HTBI primers, a second-round multiplex PCR was run. TCRdb reprocessed the multiplex PCR reads via MiXCR and lists one record per CDR3 protein. Counted here are almost 750,000 distinct CDR3 sequences, roughly 41% occurring once; the ten biggest clones make up 40% to 55%. The entry originates in a study of Graves' ophthalmopathy and Graves' hyperthyroidism. Whole-study context: Peripheral blood was collected at initial diagnosis, before any treatment. Study results and caveats: The model predicted ophthalmopathy progression with around 69% sensitivity and 72.22% specificity.

CAS ≥3, NOSPECS ≥4, moderate-to-severe activity and duration under 3 months marked donors with ophthalmopathy. Patients were excluded if they had other autoimmune diseases or uncontrolled infections, and likewise if pregnancy or lactation applied. The clonotype was recovered from an adult man with Graves' ophthalmopathy. Sample: peripheral blood.

CDR3 nucleotide sequence: TGTGCCAGCAGTGAATACCCTAGTGGGAATAATGAAAAACTGTTTTTT. Translated, it gives CASSEYPSGNNEKLFF. This chain connects TRBV25-1 to TRBJ1-4; D uncertain. Germline CDR1 reads MGHDK; CDR2 reads SYGVNS. CDR3 size: 16 residues. The V end was cut by 0 bases, the J end by 4 bases, with 12 bases between.